This T cell receptor (beta chain) was identified in a study of cytomegalovirus exposure and HLA in healthy donors. Unrecorded immune exposure was likely among donors, who were nominally healthy when sampled. With respect to this clone: Its antigen is still unknown.

Points from the study as a whole: Most TCR beta V segments were productive about 90% or about 30% of the time in an earlier analysis.

PCR employed 60 Vbeta and 13 Jbeta primers. Sequenced by immunoSEQ multiplex PCR; TCRdb stores in-frame clones only, minus some. The sample includes roughly 190,000 clones, 80% to 85% of them seen just once. The germline V gene has CDR1 MNHEY and CDR2 SMNVEV (reference sequence). Trimming removed 5 bases from V and 7 bases from J, with 15 bases in between. The CDR3 runs 14 residues. The TCR comes from a woman in her thirties or forties in good health and CMV-seronegative. The sample was PBMCs. The chain is built from TRBV27 and TRBJ2-1, with D unresolved. Written as DNA, the CDR3 is TGTGCCAGCAGTGCCGGGTGGTCTGGTAATGAGCAGTTCTTC. Its translation is CASSAGWSGNEQFF.